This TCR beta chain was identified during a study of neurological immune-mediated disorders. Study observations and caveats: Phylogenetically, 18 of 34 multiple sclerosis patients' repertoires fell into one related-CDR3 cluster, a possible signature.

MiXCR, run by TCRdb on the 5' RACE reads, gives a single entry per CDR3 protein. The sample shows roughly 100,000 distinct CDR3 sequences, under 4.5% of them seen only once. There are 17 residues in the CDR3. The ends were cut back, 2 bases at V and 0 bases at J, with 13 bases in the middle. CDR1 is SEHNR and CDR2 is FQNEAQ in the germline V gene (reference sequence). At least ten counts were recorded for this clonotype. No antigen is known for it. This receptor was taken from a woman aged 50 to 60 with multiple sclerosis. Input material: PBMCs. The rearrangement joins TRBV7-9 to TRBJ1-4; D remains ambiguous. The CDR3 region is CASSLMDRATTNEKLFF. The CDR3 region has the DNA TGTGCCAGCAGCTTAATGGATCGGGCAACAACTAATGAAAAACTGTTTTTT.